A single sample gave rise to the 29 T cell receptor beta chains below, sequenced in a study of blood T cell repertoires in COVID-19. Libraries were prepared by immunoSEQ multiplex PCR; TCRdb keeps only in-frame clonotypes and omits some of them. The table has some 150,000 clones, around nine tenths seen once; the top ten hold about 1.6%. Sequencing used peripheral blood. All receptors come from a human donor in a cohort sampled during active COVID-19.

The chain couples TRBV5-1 to TRBJ2-5, with TRBD2 matching over 9 bases. CDR3 length equals 15 residues. The trim removed 0 bases at V and 2 bases at J, leaving 2 bases unmatched. Germline lookup yields CDR1 SGHRS and CDR2 YFSETQ. The chain's CDR3 is CASSLGLAEQETQYF. The CDR3 nucleotides read TGCGCCAGCAGCTTGGGACTAGCGGAGCAAGAGACCCAGTACTTC.

CDR3 coding DNA: TGTGCCAGCAGACCTCCGGGACAGGGGAACGGGGAGCTGTTTTTT. Translated: CASRPPGQGNGELFF. J is TRBJ2-2 and V is TRBV7-8, with 10 bases lining up with TRBD1. The CDR3 loop spans 15 amino acids. CDR1 and CDR2 from the germline V gene are SGHVS and FQNEAQ. V was clipped by 6 bases and J by 7 bases; unmatched bases: 8.

V usage is TRBV30 and J usage is TRBJ1-3; maybe TRBD1 (5 bases). The CDR3 has 15 residues. CDR1 and CDR2 from the germline V gene are GTSNPN and SVGIG (reference sequence). V was pared by 2 bases and J by 2 bases, with 13 bases between. For the CDR3, the DNA is TGTGCCTGGAGTCGACGTTTGGGGCCTGGAAACACCATATATTTT. Translated: CAWSRRLGPGNTIYF. Drawing the rest from reference TRBV30 and TRBJ1-3, the complete variable domain is SQTIHQWPATLVQPVGSPLSLECTVEGTSNPNLYWYRQAAGRGLQLLFYSVGIGQISSEVPQNLSASRPQDRQFILSSKKLLLSDSGFYLCAWSRRLGPGNTIYFGEGSWLTVV.

The V call is TRBV11-2, the J call TRBJ2-1; D might be TRBD2 (5 bases). The length of the CDR3 is 16 residues. Trimming cost V 0 bases and J 0 bases, with 9 bases left between them. Germline V gene data show CDR1 as SGHAT and CDR2 as FQNNGV. CDR3 bases: TGTGCCAGCAGCTTAGACGGGAAGAGCTCCTACAATGAGCAGTTCTTC. Its protein product is CASSLDGKSSYNEQFF.

This chain connects TRBV18 to TRBJ2-5; 8 bases match TRBD2. Losses at the gene ends were 0 bases for V and 4 bases for J; bases not matched to a gene: 4. The CDR3 is 15 residues long. CDR1 KGHSH and CDR2 LQKENI come from the germline V gene. The chain's CDR3 is CASSPPGTRGETQYF. In DNA form, the CDR3 reads TGTGCCAGCTCACCACCCGGGACTAGGGGAGAGACCCAGTACTTC.

This chain links TRBV11-2 with TRBJ2-2; D remains ambiguous. V lost 5 bases, J lost 5 bases, and 9 bases lay in between. The germline CDR1 and CDR2 sequences are SGHAT and FQNNGV. CDR3 length: 13 amino acids. This CDR3 is CASSATWTGELFF. The CDR3 nucleotides are TGTGCCAGCAGCGCGACTTGGACCGGGGAGCTGTTTTTT.

The sample holds a few counts of this clone. The rearrangement joins TRBV7-2 to TRBJ2-7, with TRBD1 matching over 9 bases. CDR3 length: 15 residues. Germline lookup yields CDR1 SGHTA and CDR2 FQGNSA. V was pared by 3 bases and J by 6 bases, with 9 bases of the junction left unmatched. The chain's CDR3 is CASSLGQGLISEQYF. As DNA, the CDR3 is TGTGCCAGCAGCTTGGGACAGGGCCTCATTAGCGAGCAGTACTTC.

The chain employs TRBV11-2 and TRBJ2-7, with 9 bases that match TRBD2. The CDR3 consists of 14 residues. Germline loops: CDR1 SGHAT, CDR2 FQNNGV. V trimming: 2 bases; J trimming: 6 bases; junction bases outside the gene matches: 5. CDR3 bases: TGTGCCAGCAGCTTATTGCGGGGGGGCGGCGAGCAGTACTTC. Translated: CASSLLRGGGEQYF.

This clone was counted a single time. The chain has TRBV7-3 and TRBJ1-1, with 10 bases that match TRBD1. Germline CDR1 and CDR2: SGHTA and FQGTGA. The V and J ends lost 4 bases and 4 bases, in that order; junction bases with no gene match: 0. CDR3 length equals 13 residues. The CDR3 DNA reads as TGTGCCAGCAGCTGGACAGGGGGCACTGAAGCTTTCTTT. Translation: CASSWTGGTEAFF.

The V and J genes are TRBV9 and TRBJ2-5; the D gene is possibly TRBD1 (6 bases). The germline V gene has CDR1 SGDLS and CDR2 YYNGEE. CDR3 length equals 15 residues. Deletions cut 0 bases from V and 0 bases from J, with 9 bases between. The CDR3, as DNA: TGTGCCAGCAGCGTAGCTACAGGGTACCAAGAGACCCAGTACTTC. This gives the protein CASSVATGYQETQYF.

V gene TRBV6-4 combines with J gene TRBJ1-2; 7 positions agree with TRBD1. Per the germline V gene, CDR1 is MRHNA and CDR2 is SNTAGT. Trimming cost V 2 bases and J 1 base; bases outside gene matches: 4. The length of the CDR3 is 15 residues. CDR3 nucleotide sequence: TGTGCCAGCAGTGACATCGGGACAGTTAACTATGGCTACACCTTC. It yields the protein CASSDIGTVNYGYTF.

The V and J genes are TRBV10-3 and TRBJ2-7; TRBD2 is a possible D gene (5 bases). Germline V CDR1 and CDR2: ENHRY, SYGVKD. Trimming shortened V by 2 bases and J by 2 bases, and 13 bases separated the two germline ends. The CDR3 has 15 residues. The CDR3 coding sequence is TGTGCCATCAGTGAGACCAGCGCGAGGGCCTACGAGCAGTACTTC. It yields the protein CAISETSARAYEQYF.

The J gene is TRBJ2-3, the V gene TRBV28, with TRBD2 matching 15 bases. The CDR3 loop spans 18 amino acids. Germline trimming cut 5 bases from V and 6 bases from J; bases unmatched to any gene: 12. Germline V gives CDR1 MDHEN, CDR2 SYDVKM. In DNA, the CDR3 is TGTGCCAGCAGTCTCCATGGACTAGCGGGGGGGCGGCGGGATACGCAGTATTTT. Its protein product is CASSLHGLAGGRRDTQYF.

The chain is built from TRBV4-1 and TRBJ2-5, with 10 bases matching TRBD1. The CDR3 loop spans 15 amino acids. CDR1 is MGHRA and CDR2 is YSYEKL in the germline V gene. J lost 5 bases, V lost 4 bases, and 7 bases had no gene match. CDR3 region: CASSPGDRGGETQYF. CDR3 nucleotide sequence: TGCGCCAGCAGCCCAGGGGACAGGGGTGGGGAGACCCAGTACTTC.

The genes are TRBV14 and TRBJ2-2, with a tentative D call TRBD2 (6 bases). This CDR3 contains 18 residues. The V gene lost 1 base and the J gene lost 4 bases, with 19 bases spanning the gap. From germline, CDR1 is SGHDN and CDR2 FVKESK. The CDR3 DNA is TGTGCCAGCAGCCAAGTTTTCGGGAGTGGGGCCCCCACCGGGGAGCTGTTTTTT. As protein: CASSQVFGSGAPTGELFF. The variable domain in full, with the rest retrieved from reference TRBV14 and TRBJ2-2, is EAGVTQFPSHSVIEKGQTVTLRCDPISGHDNLYWYRRVMGKEIKFLLHFVKESKQDESGMPNNRFLAERTGGTYSTLKVQPAELEDSGVYFCASSQVFGSGAPTGELFFGEGSRLTVL.

This chain connects TRBV27 to TRBJ2-7; 10 nucleotides line up with TRBD1. Germline CDR1 and CDR2: MNHEY and SMNVEV (reference sequence). V gave up 4 bases and J gave up 7 bases; unmatched junction bases: 13. The CDR3 spans 16 residues. CDR3 in DNA: TGTGCCAGCAGTTATAGATCGGGACAGGGGTCTCATGAGCAGTACTTC. This translates into CASSYRSGQGSHEQYF.

This rearrangement joins TRBV9 to TRBJ1-5; TRBD1 aligns across 10 bases. CDR1 and CDR2 (germline): SGDLS, YYNGEE. The CDR3 runs to 14 residues. The V segment lost 0 bases and the J segment 10 bases; nucleotides outside the gene matches: 4. The CDR3 sequence is CASSVGGQGSPQHF. Written as DNA, the CDR3 is TGTGCCAGCAGCGTAGGGGGACAGGGGTCACCCCAGCATTTT.

The chain links TRBV9 to TRBJ2-1, with 9 bases fitting TRBD2. V shed 3 bases, J shed 9 bases, and the junction held 10 bases outside the gene matches. Per the germline V gene, CDR1 is SGDLS and CDR2 is YYNGEE. The CDR3 extends over 15 amino acids. In DNA form, the CDR3 reads TGTGCCAGCAGCGATGAGCGGGGGGCAGGGGTTGAGCAGTTCTTC. As protein: CASSDERGAGVEQFF.

This clone was seen a handful of times. This sequence joins TRBV19 and TRBJ1-5; D gene unclear. Germline V gene sequence: CDR1 LNHDA, CDR2 SQIVND (reference sequence). The CDR3 runs 14 residues. V was cut by 3 bases and J by 0 bases, with 6 bases left in between. The CDR3 nucleotides are TGTGCCAGTAGTATCGTAGATAGCAATCAGCCCCAGCATTTT. Encoded protein: CASSIVDSNQPQHF.

V is TRBV5-1 and J is TRBJ2-5; maybe TRBD2 (6 bases). The CDR3 is 14 residues long. The V end was cut by 1 base, the J end by 4 bases, with 11 bases between. Germline assignment: CDR1 SGHRS and CDR2 YFSETQ. The CDR3 here is CASSLSGGSETQYF. The CDR3 nucleotides read TGCGCCAGCAGCTTGTCCGGGGGATCAGAGACCCAGTACTTC.

The rearrangement links TRBV3-1 (or the pseudogene TRBV3-2) to TRBJ2-5, with 8 bases lining up with TRBD2. This CDR3 is built from 18 residues. V was pared by 0 bases and J by 6 bases, with 15 bases of the junction left unmatched. Germline CDR1 LGHDT, CDR2 YNNKEL (reference sequence). The CDR3 region has the DNA TGTGCCAGCAGCCAAGAGTGGCGGGGGGTCGGGCAAGCGCAGACCCAGTACTTC. This codes for CASSQEWRGVGQAQTQYF.

This chain joins TRBV29-1 and TRBJ2-1; 9 positions match TRBD1. The CDR3 is 13 amino acids. V trimming: 6 bases; J trimming: 8 bases; junction bases outside the gene matches: 8. CDR1 is SQVTM, CDR2 ANQGSEA, per germline. The CDR3 region is CSVDRDREDEQFF. CDR3 nucleotide sequence: TGCAGCGTCGACCGGGACAGGGAAGATGAGCAGTTCTTC.

The chain couples TRBV18 to TRBJ1-2, with D perhaps TRBD1 (5 bases). Trimming shortened V by 3 bases and J by 6 bases, and 11 bases separated the two germline ends. CDR1 and CDR2 from the germline V gene are KGHSH and LQKENI. CDR3 size: 13 residues. The CDR3 DNA follows: TGTGCCAGCTCACCCCCAGGGATAGATGGCTACACCTTC. Protein: CASSPPGIDGYTF.

The chain joins TRBV9 to TRBJ2-3; D not certain. This CDR3 is 13 amino acids long. Germline loops: CDR1 SGDLS, CDR2 YYNGEE. Trimming stripped 3 bases from V and 0 bases from J, with 5 bases between. CDR3 sequence reads: CASSDGSTDTQYF. As DNA, the CDR3 is TGTGCCAGCAGCGACGGGAGCACAGATACGCAGTATTTT.

The CDR3 reads CASSRVEETQYF. The CDR3 coding sequence is TGTGCCAGCAGCCGCGTGGAGGAGACCCAGTACTTC. The V gene is TRBV7-9, the J gene TRBJ2-5; no clear D. This CDR3 has 12 residues. Germline CDR1 SEHNR, CDR2 FQNEAQ (reference sequence). The ends were cut back, 5 bases at V and 5 bases at J, with 9 bases in the middle.

The chain joins TRBV5-8 to TRBJ1-1; 10 bases are a match to TRBD1. Germline V gene lookup returns CDR1 SGHTS and CDR2 YDEGEE. V trimming: 6 bases; J trimming: 1 base; junction bases outside the gene matches: 6. The CDR3 extends over 15 amino acids. In DNA, the CDR3 is TGTGCCAGCACCAAGCGACAGGGGGCGAACACTGAAGCTTTCTTT. As protein: CASTKRQGANTEAFF.

The V gene is TRBV7-9, the J gene TRBJ1-2; D gene uncertain. Trimming removed 8 bases at V and 5 bases at J, with 18 bases between. The CDR3 extends over 14 amino acids. Germline assignment: CDR1 SEHNR and CDR2 FQNEAQ (reference sequence). The CDR3 DNA follows: TGTGCCAGCTCACGATCGGGTCAGCAGTATGGCTACACCTTC. The encoded protein is CASSRSGQQYGYTF.

This rearrangement joins TRBV13 to TRBJ1-6, with TRBD1 matching 8 bases. This CDR3 is built from 14 residues. CDR1 and CDR2 from the germline V gene are PRHDT and FYEKMQ (reference sequence). After removal of 4 bases from V and 9 bases from J, the junction contained 5 bases not matched to a gene. The CDR3 sequence is CASSWGQVRSPLHF. The CDR3 DNA reads as TGTGCCAGCAGCTGGGGACAGGTGCGTTCACCCCTCCACTTT. The entire variable domain, with the rest obtained from reference TRBV13 and TRBJ1-6, is as follows: AAGVIQSPRHLIKEKRETATLKCYPIPRHDTVYWYQQGPGQDPQFLISFYEKMQSDKGSIPDRFSAQQFSDYHSELNMSSLELGDSALYFCASSWGQVRSPLHFGNGTRLTVT.

The V and J genes are TRBV5-1 and TRBJ1-1; no clear D. V lost 1 base to trimming and J lost 0 bases, with 10 bases between them. Germline CDR1 and CDR2: SGHRS and YFSETQ. CDR3 length: 15 amino acids. CDR3 protein: CASSLIDTVNTEAFF. CDR3 coding DNA: TGCGCCAGCAGCTTGATCGACACAGTGAACACTGAAGCTTTCTTT.